One sample yielded the 5 T cell receptor beta chains listed below, sequenced in a study of long-term antiretroviral therapy in people with HIV. Researchers ran immunoSEQ v3.0 at survey level. Sequencing used immunoSEQ multiplex PCR; TCRdb keeps in-frame clones, though not all of them. Here the sample spans 25,000 to 35,000 clones, 93% being singletons. This sample comprised unsorted PBMCs, obtained roughly 6.5 years after starting antiretroviral therapy. All receptors derive from a woman in her forties with HIV.

J is TRBJ2-3 and V is TRBV29-1, with 12 bases identical to TRBD2. Trimming at V came to 5 bases and at J to 3 bases, leaving 6 bases not matched to a gene. CDR1 and CDR2 from the germline V gene are SQVTM and ANQGSEA. The CDR3 is made up of 15 amino acids. Here the CDR3 DNA reads TGCAGCGTTTCAATAACTAGCGGGGGGACAGATACGCAGTATTTT. As protein: CSVSITSGGTDTQYF.

CDR3 sequence: CASSYSIVTNEQFF. CDR3 in DNA: TGTGCCAGCAGTTACTCGATAGTAACCAATGAGCAGTTCTTC. The chain combines TRBV6-5 with TRBJ2-1; D is unresolved. Looked up from germline, CDR1 is MNHEY and CDR2 is SVGAGI. The CDR3 spans 14 residues. V shed 0 bases and J shed 6 bases, with 9 bases lying between them.

The chain employs TRBV6-5 and TRBJ2-3; weak D call: TRBD1 (5 bases). The length of the CDR3 is 15 residues. Trimming took 1 base from V and 0 from J, leaving 8 bases between them. The germline gives CDR1 MNHEY, CDR2 SVGAGI. The CDR3 coding sequence is TGTGCCAGCAGTTACTTAGGGGCTAGCACAGATACGCAGTATTTT. Translation gives CASSYLGASTDTQYF.

This clone was picked up one time. V gene TRBV10-3 combines with J gene TRBJ1-3; 7 nucleotides line up with TRBD1. Germline assignment: CDR1 ENHRY and CDR2 SYGVKD. With V trimmed by 4 bases and J by 4 bases, 1 base remained unmatched. The CDR3 runs to 13 residues. For the CDR3, the DNA is TGTGCCATCAGTGGACAGGGAGGAAACACCATATATTTT. Amino acid sequence: CAISGQGGNTIYF.

The chain combines TRBV5-1 with TRBJ2-2, with 9 bases identical to TRBD2. J was trimmed by 5 bases and V by 0 bases; bases with no gene match: 5. There are 16 residues in the CDR3. Germline V gene lookup returns CDR1 SGHRS and CDR2 YFSETQ. Here the CDR3 DNA reads TGCGCCAGCAGCTTGGGAGCGGGGGGCCTAACCGGGGAGCTGTTTTTT. The encoded protein is CASSLGAGGLTGELFF.